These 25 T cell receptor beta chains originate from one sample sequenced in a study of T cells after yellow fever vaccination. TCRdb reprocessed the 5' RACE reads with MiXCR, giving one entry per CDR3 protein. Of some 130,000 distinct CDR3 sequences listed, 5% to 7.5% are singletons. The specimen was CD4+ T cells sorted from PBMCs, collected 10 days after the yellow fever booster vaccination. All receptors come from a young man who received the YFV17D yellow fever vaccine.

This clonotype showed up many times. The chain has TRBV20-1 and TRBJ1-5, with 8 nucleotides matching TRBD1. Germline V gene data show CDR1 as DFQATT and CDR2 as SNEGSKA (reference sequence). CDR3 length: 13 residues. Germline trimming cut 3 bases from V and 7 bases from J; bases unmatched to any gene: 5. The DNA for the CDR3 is TGCAGTGCTAGGACAGGGGTGAGACAGCCCCAGCATTTT. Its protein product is CSARTGVRQPQHF.

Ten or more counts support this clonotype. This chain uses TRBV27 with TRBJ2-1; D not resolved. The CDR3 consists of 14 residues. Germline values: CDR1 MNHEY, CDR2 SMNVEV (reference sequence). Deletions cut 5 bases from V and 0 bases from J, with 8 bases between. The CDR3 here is CASSRPGSYNEQFF. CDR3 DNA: TGTGCCAGCAGTCGTCCAGGCTCCTACAATGAGCAGTTCTTC.

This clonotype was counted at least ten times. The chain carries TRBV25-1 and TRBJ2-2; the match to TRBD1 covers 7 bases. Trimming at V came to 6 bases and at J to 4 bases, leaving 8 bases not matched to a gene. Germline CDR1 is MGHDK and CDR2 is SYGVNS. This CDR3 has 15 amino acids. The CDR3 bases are TGTGCCAGCAGCGATGGGACAGTGAGCACCGGGGAGCTGTTTTTT. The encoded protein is CASSDGTVSTGELFF.

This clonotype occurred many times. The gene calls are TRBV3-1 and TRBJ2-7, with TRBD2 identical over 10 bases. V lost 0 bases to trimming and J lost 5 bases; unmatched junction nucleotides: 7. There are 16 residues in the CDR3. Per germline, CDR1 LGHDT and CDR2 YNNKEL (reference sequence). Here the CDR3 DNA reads TGTGCCAGCAGCCAAGACCTCGAGCGGGAGGGCCACGAGCAGTACTTC. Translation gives CASSQDLEREGHEQYF.

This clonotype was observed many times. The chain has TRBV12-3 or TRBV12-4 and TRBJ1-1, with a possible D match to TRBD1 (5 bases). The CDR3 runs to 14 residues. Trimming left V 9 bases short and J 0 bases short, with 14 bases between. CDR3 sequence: CASSPGTVNTEAFF. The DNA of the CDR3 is TGTGCCAGTTCACCTGGGACGGTGAACACTGAAGCTTTCTTT.

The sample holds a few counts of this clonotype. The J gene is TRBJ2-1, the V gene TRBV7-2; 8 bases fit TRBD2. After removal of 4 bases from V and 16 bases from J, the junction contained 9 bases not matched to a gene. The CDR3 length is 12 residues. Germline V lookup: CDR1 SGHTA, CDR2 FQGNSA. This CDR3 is CASSYPAGADFF. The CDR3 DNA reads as TGTGCCAGCAGCTATCCAGCGGGAGCTGATTTCTTC.

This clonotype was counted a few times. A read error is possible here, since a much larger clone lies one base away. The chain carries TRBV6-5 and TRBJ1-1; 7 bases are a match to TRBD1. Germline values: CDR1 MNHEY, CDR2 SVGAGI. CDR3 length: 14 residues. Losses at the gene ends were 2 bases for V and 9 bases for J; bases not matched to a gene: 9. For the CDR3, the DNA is TGTGCCAGCAGTTACCTGGGACAGAGCTTTAAAGCTTTCTTT. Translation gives CASSYLGQSFKAFF.

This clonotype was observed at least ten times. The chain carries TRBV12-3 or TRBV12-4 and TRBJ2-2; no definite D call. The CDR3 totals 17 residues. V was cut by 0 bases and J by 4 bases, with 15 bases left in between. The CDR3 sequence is CASSLASSGRVTGELFF. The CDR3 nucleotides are TGTGCCAGCAGTTTAGCAAGCTCGGGCAGAGTCACCGGGGAGCTGTTTTTT.

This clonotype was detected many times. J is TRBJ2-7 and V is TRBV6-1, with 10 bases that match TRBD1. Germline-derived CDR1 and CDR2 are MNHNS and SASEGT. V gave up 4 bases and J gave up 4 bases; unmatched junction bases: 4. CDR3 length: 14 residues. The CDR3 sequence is CASSAPGQGYEQYF. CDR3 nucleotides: TGTGCCAGCAGTGCTCCGGGACAGGGGTACGAGCAGTACTTC.

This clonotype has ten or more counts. CDR3 loop: CASSLVAASSYNEQFF. In nucleotides, the CDR3 is TGCGCCAGCAGCTTAGTAGCGGCTAGCTCCTACAATGAGCAGTTCTTC. The rearrangement joins TRBV5-1 to TRBJ2-1, with D possibly being TRBD2 (6 bases). CDR3 length: 16 amino acids. CDR1 SGHRS and CDR2 YFSETQ come from the germline V gene. V lost 2 bases, J lost 0 bases, and 12 bases lay in between.

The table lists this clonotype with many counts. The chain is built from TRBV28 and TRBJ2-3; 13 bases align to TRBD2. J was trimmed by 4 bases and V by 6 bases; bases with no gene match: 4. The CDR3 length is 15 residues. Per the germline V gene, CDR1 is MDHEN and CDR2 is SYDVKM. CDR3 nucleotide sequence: TGTGCCAGCAGCTTACTAGCGGGAGGGGCAGATACGCAGTATTTT. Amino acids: CASSLLAGGADTQYF. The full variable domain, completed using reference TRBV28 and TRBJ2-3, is DVKVTQSSRYLVKRTGEKVFLECVQDMDHENMFWYRQDPGLGLRLIYFSYDVKMKEKGDIPEGYSVSREKKERFSLILESASTNQTSMYLCASSLLAGGADTQYFGPGTRLTVL.

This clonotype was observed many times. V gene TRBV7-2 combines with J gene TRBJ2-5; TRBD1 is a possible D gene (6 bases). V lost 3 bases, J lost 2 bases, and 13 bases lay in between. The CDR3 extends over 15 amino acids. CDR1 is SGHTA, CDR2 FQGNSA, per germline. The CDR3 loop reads CASSFQGTFQETQYF. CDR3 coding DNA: TGTGCCAGCAGCTTCCAGGGGACATTTCAAGAGACCCAGTACTTC.

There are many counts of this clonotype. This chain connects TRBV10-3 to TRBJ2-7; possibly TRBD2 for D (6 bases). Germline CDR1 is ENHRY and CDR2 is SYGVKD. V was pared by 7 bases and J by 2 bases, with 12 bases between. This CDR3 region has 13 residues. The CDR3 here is CAITRERTYEQYF. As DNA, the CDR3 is TGTGCCATCACCCGGGAGAGAACCTACGAGCAGTACTTC.

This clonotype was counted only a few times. The CDR3 sequence: CASSPGRLTYEQYF. CDR3 DNA: TGTGCCAGCAGCCCGGGACGGTTGACCTACGAGCAGTACTTC. This rearrangement joins TRBV7-8 to TRBJ2-7, with D perhaps matching TRBD1 or TRBD2 (5 bases each). This CDR3 region has 14 residues. Germline V gene sequence: CDR1 SGHVS, CDR2 FQNEAQ. V dropped 5 bases and J dropped 2 bases, with 13 bases sitting between them.

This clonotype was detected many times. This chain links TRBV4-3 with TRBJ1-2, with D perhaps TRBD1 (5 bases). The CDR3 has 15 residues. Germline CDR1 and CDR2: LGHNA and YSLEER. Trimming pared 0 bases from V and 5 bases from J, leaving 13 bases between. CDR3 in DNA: TGCGCCAGCAGCCAAGATCGGGACTCTTGGTATGGCTACACCTTC. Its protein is CASSQDRDSWYGYTF.

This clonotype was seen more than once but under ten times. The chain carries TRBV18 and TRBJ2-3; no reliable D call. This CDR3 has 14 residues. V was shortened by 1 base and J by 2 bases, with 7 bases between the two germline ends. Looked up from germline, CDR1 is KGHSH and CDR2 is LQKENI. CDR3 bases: TGTGCCAGCTCACCACAGGAATCCACAGATACGCAGTATTTT. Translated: CASSPQESTDTQYF.

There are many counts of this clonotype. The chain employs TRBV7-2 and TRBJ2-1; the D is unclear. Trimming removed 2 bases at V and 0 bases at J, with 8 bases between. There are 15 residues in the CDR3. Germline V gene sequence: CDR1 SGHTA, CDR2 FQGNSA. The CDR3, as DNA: TGTGCCAGCAGCTTAAGTGGCATCTCCTACAATGAGCAGTTCTTC. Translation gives CASSLSGISYNEQFF.

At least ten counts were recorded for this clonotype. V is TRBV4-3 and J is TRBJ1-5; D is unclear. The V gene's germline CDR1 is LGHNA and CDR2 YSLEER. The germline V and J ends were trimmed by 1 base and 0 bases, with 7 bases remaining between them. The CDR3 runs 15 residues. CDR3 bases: TGCGCCAGCAGCCAAGGGGGTAATAGCAATCAGCCCCAGCATTTT. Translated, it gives CASSQGGNSNQPQHF.

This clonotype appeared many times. CDR3 DNA: TGTGCCAGCAGCTCAGGACAGGGCCCCTACGAGCAGTACTTC. It is translated as CASSSGQGPYEQYF. The J gene is TRBJ2-7, the V gene TRBV7-3, with 8 bases lining up with TRBD1. The CDR3 is made up of 14 amino acids. The trim removed 4 bases at V and 2 bases at J, leaving 4 bases unmatched. Germline V gene sequence: CDR1 SGHTA, CDR2 FQGTGA.

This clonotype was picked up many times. In nucleotides, the CDR3 is TGTGCCAGCGTGGTTAGAAGGAGCTCCTACGAGCAGTACTTC. This encodes CASVVRRSSYEQYF. The J gene is TRBJ2-7, the V gene TRBV6-1; the D is unclear. The CDR3 covers 14 residues. V dropped 8 bases and J dropped 0 bases, with 14 bases sitting between them. Germline loops: CDR1 MNHNS, CDR2 SASEGT.

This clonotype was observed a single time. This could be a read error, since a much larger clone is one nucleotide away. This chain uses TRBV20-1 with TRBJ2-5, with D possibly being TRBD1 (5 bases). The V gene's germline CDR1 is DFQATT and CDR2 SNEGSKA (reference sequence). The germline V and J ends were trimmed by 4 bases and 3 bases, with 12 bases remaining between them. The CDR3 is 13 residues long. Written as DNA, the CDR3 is TGCAGTGCTATAGGGGCAGGGAAAGAGACCCAGTACTTC. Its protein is CSAIGAGKETQYF.

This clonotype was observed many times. CDR3 nucleotide sequence: TGCGCCAGCATGCAGGGGGACAATGAGCAGTTCTTC. Translating gives CASMQGDNEQFF. This chain connects TRBV5-1 to TRBJ2-1; TRBD1 matches at 7 bases. The CDR3 consists of 12 residues. The J segment lost 5 bases and the V segment lost 6 bases, leaving 2 bases of the junction unmatched. Germline assignment: CDR1 SGHRS and CDR2 YFSETQ.

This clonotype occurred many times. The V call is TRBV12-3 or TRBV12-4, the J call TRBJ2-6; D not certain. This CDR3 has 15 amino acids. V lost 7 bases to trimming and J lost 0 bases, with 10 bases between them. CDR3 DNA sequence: TGTGCCAGCACCCAGACGGTCTCTGGGGCCAACGTCCTGACTTTC. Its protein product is CASTQTVSGANVLTF.

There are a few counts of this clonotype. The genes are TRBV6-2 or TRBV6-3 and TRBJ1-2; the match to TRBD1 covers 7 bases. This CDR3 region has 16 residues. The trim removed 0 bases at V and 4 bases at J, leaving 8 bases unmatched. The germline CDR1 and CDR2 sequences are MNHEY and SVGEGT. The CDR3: CASSYSLGQMTYGYTF. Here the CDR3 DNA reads TGTGCCAGCAGTTACTCGTTGGGACAGATGACCTATGGCTACACCTTC.

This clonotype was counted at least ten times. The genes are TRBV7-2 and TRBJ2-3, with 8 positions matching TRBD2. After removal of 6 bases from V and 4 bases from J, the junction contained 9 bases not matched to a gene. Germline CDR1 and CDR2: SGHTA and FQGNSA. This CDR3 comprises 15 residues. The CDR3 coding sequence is TGTGCCAGCAGACCTCGGGGGGGAAAGGCAGATACGCAGTATTTT. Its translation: CASRPRGGKADTQYF.